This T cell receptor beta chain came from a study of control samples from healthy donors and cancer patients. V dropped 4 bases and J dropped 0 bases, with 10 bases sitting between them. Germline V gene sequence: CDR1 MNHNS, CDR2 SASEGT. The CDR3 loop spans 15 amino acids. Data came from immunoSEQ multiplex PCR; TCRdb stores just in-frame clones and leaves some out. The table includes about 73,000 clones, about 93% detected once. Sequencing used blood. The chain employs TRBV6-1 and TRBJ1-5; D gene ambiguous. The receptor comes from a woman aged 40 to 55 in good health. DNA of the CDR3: TGTGCCAGCAGTGCAGCGATCCATAGCAATCAGCCCCAGCATTTT. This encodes CASSAAIHSNQPQHF.